This T cell receptor (beta chain) came from a study of T cell responses to AZD1222 COVID-19 vaccine. The study's findings and limits: Among the donors, most were white British and more were female, and clonal diversity was possibly underestimated. At baseline, just five or six AZD1222 recipients tested seropositive. Spike as a whole was targeted by vaccine-associated CD4 TCRs, dominant at 160-218 and 743-854.

Generated by immunoSEQ multiplex PCR, the TCRdb table keeps only in-frame clones and is missing some. Of about 66,000 clones listed, roughly 87% were seen once; the top ten hold 17%. This clone has just one count. Its antigen is unidentified. The clonotype comes from an adult in good health. This specimen was peripheral blood, taken on day 0 of AZD1222 vaccination.

For the CDR3, the DNA is TGTGCCAGCAGTCCCCCCTCTAAAGACAGGCGATACACCGGGGAGCTGTTTTTT. Protein: CASSPPSKDRRYTGELFF. The genes are TRBV28 and TRBJ2-2; possibly TRBD1 for D (6 bases). The V end lost 5 bases, the J end lost 3 bases, and 22 bases lay between the germline ends. The CDR3 is 18 residues long. CDR1 and CDR2 from the germline V gene are MDHEN and SYDVKM.